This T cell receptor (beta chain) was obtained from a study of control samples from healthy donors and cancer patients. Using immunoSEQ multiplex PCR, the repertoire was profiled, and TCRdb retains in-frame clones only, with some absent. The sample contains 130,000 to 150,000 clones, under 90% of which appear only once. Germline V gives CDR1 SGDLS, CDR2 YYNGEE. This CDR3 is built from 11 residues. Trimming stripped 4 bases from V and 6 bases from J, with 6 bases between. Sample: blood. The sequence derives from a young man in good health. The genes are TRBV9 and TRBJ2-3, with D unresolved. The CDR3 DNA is TGTGCCAGCAGCAACGGGGATACGCAGTATTTT. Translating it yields CASSNGDTQYF.